This TCR beta chain was identified during a study of cytomegalovirus exposure and HLA in healthy donors. The CDR3 length is 13 residues. The V gene lost 6 bases and the J gene lost 4 bases, with 12 bases spanning the gap. The germline gives CDR1 KGHSH, CDR2 LQKENI. Study-level findings and limits: Some highly shared sequence variants likely arose as a pipeline artifact. V segments that were indistinguishable, TRBV6-2 and TRBV6-3 among them, were omitted from analysis.

The study ran its PCR with 60 Vbeta and 13 Jbeta primers. Using immunoSEQ multiplex PCR, the repertoire was profiled, and TCRdb retains in-frame clones only, with some absent. Among 100,000 to 150,000 clones listed, 80% were seen once. In the case of this clone: Its antigen is undetermined.

V is TRBV18 and J is TRBJ1-1, with D possibly TRBD1 on 6 matching bases. This TCR was recovered from a female donor in good health and CMV-seropositive. Source material: PBMCs. CDR3 sequence reads: CASSETGSTEAFF. DNA for the CDR3: TGTGCCAGCTCGGAAACAGGGAGCACTGAAGCTTTCTTT. Full variable domain (rest looked up from reference TRBV18 and TRBJ1-1): NAGVMQNPRHLVRRRGQEARLRCSPMKGHSHVYWYRQLPEEGLKFMVYLQKENIIDESGMPKERFSAEFPKEGPSILRIQQVVRGDSAAYFCASSETGSTEAFFGQGTRLTVV.